Sequencing of this T cell receptor beta chain was carried out in a study of graft-versus-host responses after intestinal transplantation. As to this clone: The antigen remains unidentified.

The V gene's germline CDR1 is SGHDN and CDR2 FVKESK. The CDR3 runs 14 residues. V lost 1 base and J lost 8, with 14 bases in between. TCRdb keeps only in-frame clones here, not all; method: immunoSEQ multiplex PCR. The sample has some 150,000 clones, roughly 91% seen once. The sample here was unstimulated CD4+ T cells sorted from spleen or lymph node cells, taken before intestinal transplant. This clonotype originated in a human donor who received an intestinal transplant. The V call is TRBV14, the J call TRBJ1-2; D is unclear. The CDR3 region has the DNA TGTGCCAGCAGCCAAGGGATATCGCCGCAGGGCTACACCTTC. This encodes CASSQGISPQGYTF. Full variable domain (missing parts from reference TRBV14 and TRBJ1-2): EAGVTQFPSHSVIEKGQTVTLRCDPISGHDNLYWYRRVMGKEIKFLLHFVKESKQDESGMPNNRFLAERTGGTYSTLKVQPAELEDSGVYFCASSQGISPQGYTFGSGTRLTVV.